One and the same sample provided the 26 T cell receptor beta chains below, sequenced in a study of cytomegalovirus exposure and HLA in healthy donors. 13 Jbeta primers and 60 Vbeta primers were used for the PCR. Repertoires were generated with immunoSEQ multiplex PCR, while TCRdb's copy carries only in-frame clones and drops some. The sample holds 100,000 or so clones; approximately 80% are singletons and the top ten take 3% to 4%. The sequenced sample was PBMCs. The receptors here all came from a man aged 30 to 45 in good health and CMV-seropositive.

V usage is TRBV27 and J usage is TRBJ1-2; 9 bases fit TRBD1. This CDR3 spans 12 amino acids. Germline trimming cut 5 bases from V and 8 bases from J; bases unmatched to any gene: 3. Germline CDR1 reads MNHEY; CDR2 reads SMNVEV (reference sequence). CDR3 nucleotides: TGTGCCAGCAGTCGGACAGGGGAGGGCTACACCTTC. This translates into CASSRTGEGYTF.

In its sample, this clone was seen a few times. The V call is TRBV30, the J call TRBJ2-5; 12 bases fit TRBD1. V lost 4 bases, J lost 5 bases, and 5 bases stayed unmatched. The CDR3 has 14 residues. The germline V gene has CDR1 GTSNPN and CDR2 SVGIG (reference sequence). The CDR3 nucleotides read TGTGCCTGGATCGGGACAGGGGGCTTGGAGACCCAGTACTTC. Its translation: CAWIGTGGLETQYF.

A few counts support this clone. This CDR3 is also generated by other DNA sequences in the sample. The chain has TRBV11-2 and TRBJ2-7; 13 nucleotides agree with TRBD2. V lost 3 bases and J lost 7; bases outside the gene matches: 0. From germline, CDR1 is SGHAT and CDR2 FQNNGV. The CDR3 totals 13 residues. CDR3 sequence: CASSLTSGREQYF. The CDR3 DNA sequence: TGTGCCAGCAGCTTGACTAGCGGGAGGGAGCAGTACTTC.

V gene TRBV4-1 combines with J gene TRBJ2-7, with D unclear. Germline CDR1 MGHRA, CDR2 YSYEKL. The V end was cut by 0 bases, the J end by 2 bases, with 11 bases between. This CDR3 is 15 amino acids long. The CDR3 spells CASSQDRSFPYEQYF. The CDR3 DNA sequence: TGCGCCAGCAGCCAAGATCGTAGCTTTCCCTACGAGCAGTACTTC.

In regard to this clone: The sample contains more than one DNA sequence encoding this CDR3. The rearrangement links TRBV27 to TRBJ1-3; D uncertain. Germline assignment: CDR1 MNHEY and CDR2 SMNVEV (reference sequence). V dropped 6 bases and J dropped 0 bases, with 9 bases sitting between them. CDR3 length equals 14 residues. This chain's CDR3 is CASSLGPSGNTIYF. The CDR3 coding sequence is TGTGCCAGCAGCTTAGGGCCCTCTGGAAACACCATATATTTT.

The CDR3 sequence is CASSEKQGAVEKLFF. The CDR3 nucleotides read TGTGCCAGCAGTGAAAAACAGGGGGCGGTTGAAAAACTGTTTTTT. The chain uses TRBV2 and TRBJ1-4, with TRBD1 matching 9 bases. The V gene end was trimmed by 2 bases and the J gene end by 7 bases; junction bases not matched to a gene: 5. Germline V gene data show CDR1 as SNHLY and CDR2 as FYNNEI. The CDR3 sequence is 15 residues long. Using reference TRBV2 and TRBJ1-4 for the parts outside the CDR3, the full variable domain is EPEVTQTPSHQVTQMGQEVILRCVPISNHLYFYWYRQILGQKVEFLVSFYNNEISEKSEIFDDQFSVERPDGSNFTLKIRSTKLEDSAMYFCASSEKQGAVEKLFFGSGTQLSVL.

The CDR3 nucleotides are TGTGCCAGCAGCTTGGAGGGACAGGTTAACACTGAAGCTTTCTTT. Translated: CASSLEGQVNTEAFF. The V gene is TRBV5-8, the J gene TRBJ1-1; 8 bases align to TRBD1. The CDR3 is 15 residues long. Germline V gives CDR1 SGHTS, CDR2 YDEGEE. Unmatched junction bases numbered 3, after V lost 0 bases and J lost 2 bases.

This chain links TRBV28 with TRBJ1-5; D is possibly TRBD1 (6 bases). The CDR3 length is 18 residues. Trimming cost V 3 bases and J 1 base, with 19 bases left between them. Germline CDR1 is MDHEN and CDR2 is SYDVKM. The CDR3 loop reads CASSFTWGGGASNQPQHF. The CDR3 DNA reads as TGTGCCAGCAGTTTTACATGGGGGGGCGGCGCAAGCAATCAGCCCCAGCATTTT.

This chain links TRBV5-1 with TRBJ1-3; D is ambiguous. Germline V gene lookup returns CDR1 SGHRS and CDR2 YFSETQ. V was shortened by 2 bases and J by 0 bases, with 9 bases between the two germline ends. The CDR3 loop spans 15 amino acids. DNA of the CDR3: TGCGCCAGCAGCTTAGACCGACTCTCTGGAAACACCATATATTTT. Protein: CASSLDRLSGNTIYF.

The CDR3 DNA reads TGTGCCAGCAGTTTAGGGGGACAGGGAGGCTATGGCTACACCTTC. Its protein product is CASSLGGQGGYGYTF. This sequence joins TRBV27 and TRBJ1-2, with 9 bases that match TRBD1. The CDR3 runs 15 residues. After removal of 2 bases from V and 4 bases from J, the junction contained 5 bases not matched to a gene. CDR1 and CDR2 from the germline V gene are MNHEY and SMNVEV (reference sequence).

The J gene is TRBJ2-1, the V gene TRBV5-4; the D gene is possibly TRBD2 (6 bases). V lost 4 bases and J 7 bases, leaving 12 bases between the germline ends. CDR3 size: 13 residues. Germline V gene sequence: CDR1 SGHNT, CDR2 YYREEE (reference sequence). In DNA, the CDR3 is TGTGCCAGCAGCCTAGTGGGAGGAAATGAGCAGTTCTTC. This encodes CASSLVGGNEQFF.

This chain connects TRBV5-6 to TRBJ2-4; 7 bases are a match to TRBD1. Trimming cost V 3 bases and J 8 bases; bases outside gene matches: 8. This CDR3 has 14 residues. Germline-derived CDR1 and CDR2 are SGHDT and YYEEEE. The chain's CDR3 is CASSSLGQRHIQYF. The CDR3 nucleotides read TGTGCCAGCAGCTCCCTGGGACAGCGGCACATTCAGTACTTC. The variable domain in full, with the rest retrieved from reference TRBV5-6 and TRBJ2-4, is DAGVTQSPTHLIKTRGQQVTLRCSPKSGHDTVSWYQQALGQGPQFIFQYYEEEERQRGNFPDRFSGHQFPNYSSELNVNALLLGDSALYLCASSSLGQRHIQYFGAGTRLSVL.

This clone has only a few counts. The chain is built from TRBV5-5 and TRBJ1-1; a weak D match, TRBD1 (5 bases). The V end lost 1 base, the J end lost 7 bases, and 14 bases lay between the germline ends. This CDR3 has 14 amino acids. Germline loops: CDR1 SGHKS, CDR2 YYEKEE (reference sequence). This CDR3 is CASSLRGPRDEAFF. CDR3 bases: TGTGCCAGCAGCTTGAGGGGACCGCGGGATGAAGCTTTCTTT.

The sample holds a few counts of this clone. The gene calls are TRBV6-5 and TRBJ1-2; no firm D call. This CDR3 is 13 amino acids long. Germline assignment: CDR1 MNHEY and CDR2 SVGAGI. V lost 5 bases and J lost 4, with 11 bases in between. The CDR3 bases are TGTGCCAGCAGTCCCAGTGGCTCCTATGGCTACACCTTC. Protein: CASSPSGSYGYTF.

This rearrangement joins TRBV28 to TRBJ2-7, with 8 bases aligning to TRBD2. This CDR3 spans 16 amino acids. Germline lookup yields CDR1 MDHEN and CDR2 SYDVKM. V trimming: 3 bases; J trimming: 1 base; junction bases outside the gene matches: 8. The CDR3 DNA reads as TGTGCCAGCAGTTTCTCTTCAGCGGGAGTATCCTACGAGCAGTACTTC. Its translation is CASSFSSAGVSYEQYF.

The V call is TRBV30, the J call TRBJ1-6; the D gene is possibly TRBD1 (6 bases). V gave up 3 bases and J gave up 9 bases, with 15 bases separating them. The CDR3 is 14 amino acids. CDR1 and CDR2 (germline): GTSNPN, SVGIG (reference sequence). CDR3 loop: CAWSLGQPGSPLHF. DNA for the CDR3: TGTGCCTGGAGCCTGGGACAACCCGGTTCACCCCTCCACTTT.

For this clone: This sample includes further DNA sequences coding for the same CDR3. CDR3 nucleotide sequence: TGTGCCATCAGTTACTCCGGGACTAGCGGGATTTACAATGAGCAGTTCTTC. Its protein is CAISYSGTSGIYNEQFF. The rearrangement links TRBV10-3 to TRBJ2-1, with TRBD2 identical over 13 bases. Germline CDR1 is ENHRY and CDR2 is SYGVKD. The CDR3 runs 17 residues. V lost 5 bases and J lost 4; bases outside the gene matches: 8.

This rearrangement joins TRBV4-1 to TRBJ1-4, with a possible D match to TRBD1 (6 bases). This CDR3 has 15 amino acids. Per germline, CDR1 MGHRA and CDR2 YSYEKL. The V end lost 0 bases, the J end lost 8 bases, and 13 bases lay between the germline ends. CDR3 sequence: CASSQEAGAREKLFF. CDR3 nucleotides: TGCGCCAGCAGCCAAGAGGCGGGGGCGAGGGAAAAACTGTTTTTT.

The rearrangement joins TRBV27 to TRBJ2-1; 14 positions agree with TRBD2. Losses at the gene ends were 5 bases for V and 4 bases for J; bases not matched to a gene: 10. The germline V gene has CDR1 MNHEY and CDR2 SMNVEV (reference sequence). The CDR3 is 18 residues long. The CDR3 nucleotides are TGTGCCAGCAGTCTCCCCCGGACTAGCGGGAGGCCTTACAATGAGCAGTTCTTC. Protein sequence: CASSLPRTSGRPYNEQFF.

In the case of this clone: Since the CDR3 does not end with the conserved phenylalanine or tryptophan, this likely comes from a read error. The rearrangement uses TRBV28 and TRBJ2-7; D is unresolved. CDR1 is MDHEN, CDR2 SYDVKM, per germline. The CDR3 is 13 residues long. Trimming took 5 bases from V and 3 from J, leaving 11 bases between them. The CDR3: CASSPTTRYEQYL. Written as DNA, the CDR3 is TGTGCCAGCAGTCCAACTACGCGCTACGAGCAGTACCTC.

The chain is built from TRBV28 and TRBJ2-7; 7 bases fit TRBD2. The CDR3 consists of 15 residues. After removal of 5 bases from V and 0 bases from J, the junction contained 7 bases not matched to a gene. The V gene's germline CDR1 is MDHEN and CDR2 SYDVKM. CDR3 in DNA: TGTGCCAGCAGTACCGCTAGCGGCAGCTCCTACGAGCAGTACTTC. Encoded protein: CASSTASGSSYEQYF.

This chain joins TRBV6-5 and TRBJ1-3; the D gene is possibly TRBD1 (5 bases). Germline assignment: CDR1 MNHEY and CDR2 SVGAGI. V was trimmed by 2 bases and J by 0 bases, leaving 11 bases between them. CDR3 length: 16 amino acids. The CDR3: CASSYGTANSGNTIYF. The DNA for the CDR3 is TGTGCCAGCAGTTACGGGACTGCTAACTCTGGAAACACCATATATTTT.

This clone was observed once. V usage is TRBV11-3 and J usage is TRBJ1-2, with 8 bases that match TRBD1. CDR1 and CDR2 from the germline V gene are SGHNT and YENEEA. V dropped 6 bases and J dropped 3; count of bases not matched to a gene: 15. The CDR3 spans 17 residues. CDR3 DNA sequence: TGTGCCAGCAGTTACCATGGGGACAGGAGGCGTTACTATGGCTACACCTTC. It translates to CASSYHGDRRRYYGYTF. The whole variable domain, filled in from reference TRBV11-3 and TRBJ1-2, reads EAGVVQSPRYKIIEKKQPVAFWCNPISGHNTLYWYLQNLGQGPELLIRYENEEAVDDSQLPKDRFSAERLKGVDSTLKIQPAELGDSAVYLCASSYHGDRRRYYGYTFGSGTRLTVV.

The chain employs TRBV19 and TRBJ1-2, with D maybe TRBD1 (5 bases). CDR3 length: 15 residues. Deletions cut 6 bases from V and 3 bases from J, with 17 bases between. CDR1 is LNHDA and CDR2 is SQIVND in the germline V gene (reference sequence). This chain's CDR3 is CASSHKRGEDYGYTF. The CDR3 DNA reads TGTGCCAGTAGCCACAAACGGGGGGAGGACTATGGCTACACCTTC.

V gene TRBV6-1 combines with J gene TRBJ1-2, with a weak D call TRBD1 (5 bases). The CDR3 consists of 13 residues. The germline gives CDR1 MNHNS, CDR2 SASEGT. V was clipped by 6 bases and J by 4 bases, with 12 bases between them. The CDR3 nucleotides read TGTGCCAGCAGGACCACAGGTCTCTATGGCTACACCTTC. It encodes CASRTTGLYGYTF.

The chain couples TRBV4-2 to TRBJ2-1, with D possibly TRBD2 on 6 matching bases. Trimming pared 4 bases from V and 7 bases from J, leaving 23 bases between. The length of the CDR3 is 17 residues. CDR1 LGHNA and CDR2 YNFKEQ come from the germline V gene. The DNA of the CDR3 is TGTGCCAGCAGCCCTCACACCGGGACTCAAGGATCAAATGAGCAGTTCTTC. Amino acids: CASSPHTGTQGSNEQFF.